One TCR beta chain is described in this entry. The antigen is not known. The data are from a study of T cell responses to AZD1222 COVID-19 vaccine. Study-wide results and limits: Donors were chiefly white British, with a greater number of females, and clonal diversity was perhaps underestimated. Unmutated variant regions are reportedly the target of nearly half of TCRs that are spike-specific.

Trimming cost V 3 bases and J 3 bases; bases outside gene matches: 17. CDR1 and CDR2 from the germline V gene are SGHTA and FQGNSA. This CDR3 spans 18 amino acids. Only in-frame clones appear in the TCRdb table, and some are missing; sequencing was by immunoSEQ multiplex PCR. This table has about 150,000 clones, 85% to 90% appearing once. This sequence joins TRBV7-2 and TRBJ2-7, with 7 bases identical to TRBD2. This receptor was taken from an adult who received the AZD1222 COVID-19 vaccine. The sample was peripheral blood, taken 28 days after the second AZD1222 dose. The CDR3 DNA reads TGTGCCAGCAGCTTTCGAGGGTTTGGTAGGACTAGGATCTACGAGCAGTACTTC. Translation gives CASSFRGFGRTRIYEQYF.